This T cell receptor beta chain was retrieved from a study of breast tumors, draining lymph nodes, adjacent tissues. The lymph nodes were axillary draining lymph nodes from breast cancer patients. Study-wide results and limits: Compared with lymph nodes, tumors were less diverse; compared with nontumor tissue, more. The data were judged consistent with most tumor T cells coming from lymph node and expanding in tumor. Tumor and nontumor repertoires were significantly more similar in luminal-like than in basal-like breast cancer.

TCRdb re-analysed the multiplex PCR reads in MiXCR, keeping a single row per CDR3 protein. The data show 130,000 or so distinct CDR3 sequences, with 32% seen just once and about 2.3% held by the top ten. In this sample, this clonotype turned up many times. Its antigen is still unknown. Its ends do not fully match the called genes, so a read error is possible. Germline V gene data show CDR1 as KGHDR and CDR2 as SFDVKD. This CDR3 region has 16 residues. This chain joins TRBV24-1 and TRBJ2-5; 10 bases are a match to TRBD2. This TCR was recovered from a female donor with breast cancer. Some clones in this sample may be carry-over from other donors' samples. The specimen was axillary lymph node tissue. CDR3 sequence: CATSDFSSGGKETQCF. The CDR3 DNA reads as TGTGCCACCAGTGATTTTTCTAGCGGGGGTAAAGAGACCCAGTGCTTC.